Below are 21 T cell receptor beta chains sequenced from a single sample in a study of OX40 agonist ivuxolimab in advanced cancers. Libraries were prepared by immunoSEQ multiplex PCR; TCRdb keeps only in-frame clonotypes and omits some of them. Counted here are 60,000 to 85,000 clones, over 70% occurring once; the ten biggest clones make up 3.5% to 5%. Sequencing was performed on CD4+ or CD8+ T cells sorted from blood, taken in a trial of the OX40 agonist ivuxolimab. Receptor source: an adult with an advanced solid tumor such as melanoma, head and neck, liver or kidney cancer.

This rearrangement joins TRBV5-1 to TRBJ2-1, with a tentative D call TRBD2 (6 bases). Germline V gene data show CDR1 as SGHRS and CDR2 as YFSETQ. The CDR3 extends over 14 amino acids. V shed 2 bases and J shed 9 bases, with 15 bases lying between them. The DNA of the CDR3 is TGCGCCAGCAGCTTCTCGGCCGGGGGTGGTGAGCAGTTCTTC. Residues: CASSFSAGGGEQFF.

The J gene is TRBJ1-1, the V gene TRBV7-8, with 8 bases aligning to TRBD1. CDR1 is SGHVS, CDR2 FQNEAQ, per germline. The CDR3 runs 17 residues. The junction had 8 bases not matched to a gene; V was cut back by 1 base and J by 1 base. DNA of the CDR3: TGTGCCAGCAGCTTAGTCAGGGGGCTTGACGCGAACACTGAAGCTTTCTTT. Protein sequence: CASSLVRGLDANTEAFF.

The chain links TRBV19 to TRBJ2-3; TRBD1 aligns across 8 bases. Germline V gene sequence: CDR1 LNHDA, CDR2 SQIVND (reference sequence). The CDR3 has 15 residues. V lost 4 bases, J lost 5 bases, and 8 bases stayed unmatched. The CDR3 DNA is TGTGCCAGTAGTAGGATGGACAGGGATGAAGATACGCAGTATTTT. Protein: CASSRMDRDEDTQYF.

The chain combines TRBV6-1 with TRBJ1-5, with TRBD1 identical over 8 bases. The length of the CDR3 is 15 residues. CDR1 and CDR2 from the germline V gene are MNHNS and SASEGT. With V trimmed by 3 bases and J by 5 bases, 6 bases remained unmatched. CDR3 region: CASSELQGGYQPQHF. Here the CDR3 DNA reads TGTGCCAGCAGTGAGTTACAGGGGGGTTATCAGCCCCAGCATTTT.

This clone was seen once. The chain recombines TRBV6-5 with TRBJ1-1; D call uncertain. Trimming stripped 0 bases from V and 5 bases from J, with 10 bases between. Germline values: CDR1 MNHEY, CDR2 SVGAGI. The CDR3 covers 14 residues. The CDR3 DNA sequence: TGTGCCAGCAGTTACTCACCACGGATGACTGAAGCTTTCTTT. Translating it yields CASSYSPRMTEAFF.

The V and J genes are TRBV6-1 and TRBJ2-7; D may be TRBD2 (6 bases). This CDR3 region has 14 residues. CDR1 and CDR2 from the germline V gene are MNHNS and SASEGT. V dropped 0 bases and J dropped 2 bases, with 8 bases sitting between them. As DNA, the CDR3 is TGTGCCAGCAGTGAAGCGGGGGGTCCCTACGAGCAGTACTTC. It specifies CASSEAGGPYEQYF.

This CDR3 is CASSKVPGQGFNEQFF. The DNA for the CDR3 is TGCGCCAGCAGCAAAGTTCCGGGACAGGGCTTTAATGAGCAGTTCTTC. This chain joins TRBV4-1 and TRBJ2-1; 9 bases are shared with TRBD1. The V segment lost 5 bases and the J segment 7 bases; nucleotides outside the gene matches: 12. The CDR3 extends over 16 amino acids. Per germline, CDR1 MGHRA and CDR2 YSYEKL.

This clone has just a few counts. The CDR3 here is CASGSRRLSYNEQFF. For the CDR3, the DNA is TGTGCCAGCGGCAGTCGCCGTCTCTCCTACAATGAGCAGTTCTTC. The gene calls are TRBV27 and TRBJ2-1; D is uncertain. This CDR3 is built from 15 residues. The V gene lost 8 bases and the J gene lost 0 bases, with 14 bases spanning the gap. From germline, CDR1 is MNHEY and CDR2 SMNVEV (reference sequence).

The CDR3, as DNA: TGTGCCAGCAGTCCGACCCCCGGCGGCTACGAGCAGTACTTC. Translation gives CASSPTPGGYEQYF. This rearrangement joins TRBV27 to TRBJ2-7; D is uncertain. Trimming cost V 5 bases and J 3 bases, with 14 bases left between them. This CDR3 is built from 14 residues. In germline, CDR1 is MNHEY, CDR2 SMNVEV (reference sequence).

The chain employs TRBV2 and TRBJ2-3; 7 bases line up with TRBD1. Germline V gene sequence: CDR1 SNHLY, CDR2 FYNNEI. V shed 4 bases and J 0 bases; nucleotides not matched to a gene: 4. There are 15 residues in the CDR3. DNA of the CDR3: TGTGCCAGCAGTGGGGGGACAGCTAGCACAGATACGCAGTATTTT. Protein: CASSGGTASTDTQYF.

The J gene is TRBJ2-1, the V gene TRBV5-1; 13 bases are a match to TRBD2. The CDR3 length is 16 residues. Germline V gene sequence: CDR1 SGHRS, CDR2 YFSETQ. V lost 4 bases and J lost 5; bases outside the gene matches: 6. Here the CDR3 DNA reads TGCGCCAGCAGCGCACTAGCGGGAGGGGCCCACAATGAGCAGTTCTTC. This sequence encodes CASSALAGGAHNEQFF.

The J gene is TRBJ2-3, the V gene TRBV4-1; 8 nucleotides line up with TRBD2. Trimming took 4 bases from V and 4 from J; bases not matched to a gene: 7. This CDR3 spans 15 amino acids. Looked up from germline, CDR1 is MGHRA and CDR2 is YSYEKL. The CDR3 region is CASSPERGWADTQYF. The CDR3 DNA reads TGCGCCAGCAGCCCAGAGCGGGGGTGGGCAGATACGCAGTATTTT.

This clone was recorded only once. The sample has other DNA sequences that encode this CDR3 too. This chain uses TRBV7-2 with TRBJ1-1; D unclear. Trimming shortened V by 6 bases and J by 0 bases, and 11 bases separated the two germline ends. In germline, CDR1 is SGHTA, CDR2 FQGNSA. CDR3 size: 14 residues. CDR3 coding DNA: TGTGCCAGCAGTTTACTTGCTGTGAACACTGAAGCTTTCTTT. This encodes CASSLLAVNTEAFF.

The V gene is TRBV9, the J gene TRBJ2-5, with 12 bases aligning to TRBD2. CDR3 length: 17 residues. Germline CDR1 SGDLS, CDR2 YYNGEE. V lost 0 bases to trimming and J lost 4 bases; unmatched junction nucleotides: 7. The CDR3 here is CASSVGSSGGAGETQYF. The CDR3 bases are TGTGCCAGCAGCGTAGGGTCTAGCGGGGGGGCGGGAGAGACCCAGTACTTC. Variable domain in full (rest from reference TRBV9 and TRBJ2-5): DSGVTQTPKHLITATGQRVTLRCSPRSGDLSVYWYQQSLDQGLQFLIQYYNGEERAKGNILERFSAQQFPDLHSELNLSSLELGDSALYFCASSVGSSGGAGETQYFGPGTRLLVL.

This sequence joins TRBV18 and TRBJ2-3; 9 bases match TRBD2. The V segment lost 6 bases and the J segment 4 bases; nucleotides outside the gene matches: 5. Germline V gene data show CDR1 as KGHSH and CDR2 as LQKENI. CDR3 length: 14 amino acids. CDR3 sequence reads: CASSPSGAADTQYF. DNA of the CDR3: TGTGCCAGCTCCCCTAGCGGGGCCGCAGATACGCAGTATTTT.

This clone was observed a few times. The chain joins TRBV2 to TRBJ1-4, with 9 bases lining up with TRBD1. The CDR3 is 14 amino acids. From germline, CDR1 is SNHLY and CDR2 FYNNEI. Trimming took 6 bases from V and 7 from J; bases not matched to a gene: 6. The CDR3 spells CASRKDRGGEKLFF. In DNA form, the CDR3 reads TGTGCCAGCAGGAAGGACAGGGGCGGTGAAAAACTGTTTTTT.

The J gene is TRBJ1-1, the V gene TRBV2; possible D gene TRBD1, 6 bases. V lost 11 bases and J 1 base, leaving 14 bases between the germline ends. Per germline, CDR1 SNHLY and CDR2 FYNNEI. This CDR3 contains 13 residues. CDR3: CAGKKGENTEAFF. CDR3 in DNA: TGTGCCGGAAAAAAGGGGGAGAACACTGAAGCTTTCTTT.

The chain uses TRBV7-6 and TRBJ2-2; maybe TRBD1 (6 bases). The CDR3 consists of 15 residues. Trimming pared 3 bases from V and 2 bases from J, leaving 10 bases between. Germline V CDR1 and CDR2: SGHVS, FNYEAQ. The CDR3 DNA follows: TGTGCCAGCAGCTTCCGGGACATTAACACCGGGGAGCTGTTTTTT. Translated, it gives CASSFRDINTGELFF.

The chain couples TRBV5-6 to TRBJ2-3; the D gene is possibly TRBD2 (5 bases). The CDR3 spans 12 residues. Germline V CDR1 and CDR2: SGHDT, YYEEEE. Trimming took off 5 bases at V and 9 bases at J, with 13 bases between the two ends. The CDR3 bases are TGTGCCAGCAGGCTGACCCCGGGAACGCAGTATTTT. Its protein is CASRLTPGTQYF. The full variable domain, rest sourced from reference TRBV5-6 and TRBJ2-3, is DAGVTQSPTHLIKTRGQQVTLRCSPKSGHDTVSWYQQALGQGPQFIFQYYEEEERQRGNFPDRFSGHQFPNYSSELNVNALLLGDSALYLCASRLTPGTQYFGPGTRLTVL.

The rearrangement uses TRBV11-3 and TRBJ2-1; TRBD1 is a possible D gene (6 bases). Between the trimmed V and J ends, which lost 5 bases and 9 bases, there was a span of 17 bases. The V gene's germline CDR1 is SGHNT and CDR2 YENEEA. The CDR3 is 14 residues long. The CDR3: CASSPDGPRGEQFF. CDR3 sequence (DNA): TGTGCCAGCAGCCCGGACGGGCCCAGGGGTGAGCAGTTCTTC.

The V call is TRBV6-5, the J call TRBJ2-7; TRBD1 matches at 8 bases. The CDR3 is made up of 14 amino acids. Germline V gene lookup returns CDR1 MNHEY and CDR2 SVGAGI. With V trimmed by 5 bases and J by 4 bases, 7 bases remained unmatched. For the CDR3, the DNA is TGTGCCAGCAGTGCCCAGGGGGCGCGGTACGAGCAGTACTTC. It codes for CASSAQGARYEQYF.